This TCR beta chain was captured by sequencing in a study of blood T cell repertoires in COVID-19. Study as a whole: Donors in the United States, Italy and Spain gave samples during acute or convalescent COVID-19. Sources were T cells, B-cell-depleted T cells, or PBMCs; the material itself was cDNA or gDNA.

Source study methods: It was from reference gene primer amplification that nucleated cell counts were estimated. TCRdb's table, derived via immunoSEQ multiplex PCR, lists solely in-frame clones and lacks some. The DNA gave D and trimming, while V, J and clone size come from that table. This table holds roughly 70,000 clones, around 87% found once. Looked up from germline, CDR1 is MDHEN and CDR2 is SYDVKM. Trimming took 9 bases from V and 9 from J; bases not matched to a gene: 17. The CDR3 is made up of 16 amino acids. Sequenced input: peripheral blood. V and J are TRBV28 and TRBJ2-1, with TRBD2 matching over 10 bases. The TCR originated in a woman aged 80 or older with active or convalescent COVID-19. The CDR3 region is CASERGGHLAGSEQFF. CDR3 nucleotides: TGTGCCAGTGAGCGGGGGGGCCATTTAGCGGGTAGTGAGCAGTTCTTC.